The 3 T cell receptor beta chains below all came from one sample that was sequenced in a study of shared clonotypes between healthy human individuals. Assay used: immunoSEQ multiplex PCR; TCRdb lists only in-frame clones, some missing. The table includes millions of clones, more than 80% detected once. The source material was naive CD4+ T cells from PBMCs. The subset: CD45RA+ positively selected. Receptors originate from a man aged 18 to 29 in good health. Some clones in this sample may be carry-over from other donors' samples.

The CDR3 sequence: CASSQEDPSGFSYEQYF. CDR3 sequence (DNA): TGCGCCAGCAGCCAAGAGGATCCTAGCGGATTCTCCTACGAGCAGTACTTC. V gene TRBV4-1 combines with J gene TRBJ2-7; the match to TRBD2 covers 7 bases. The V gene end was trimmed by 0 bases and the J gene end by 0 bases; junction bases not matched to a gene: 8. There are 17 residues in the CDR3. Germline-derived CDR1 and CDR2 are MGHRA and YSYEKL.

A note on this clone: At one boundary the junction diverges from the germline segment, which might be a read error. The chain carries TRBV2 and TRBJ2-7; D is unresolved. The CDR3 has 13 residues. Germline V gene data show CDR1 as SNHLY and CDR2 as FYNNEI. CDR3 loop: CASRVGLSYEQYF. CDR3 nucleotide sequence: TGTGCCAGCAGGGTGGGCTTATCCTACGAGCAATACTTC.

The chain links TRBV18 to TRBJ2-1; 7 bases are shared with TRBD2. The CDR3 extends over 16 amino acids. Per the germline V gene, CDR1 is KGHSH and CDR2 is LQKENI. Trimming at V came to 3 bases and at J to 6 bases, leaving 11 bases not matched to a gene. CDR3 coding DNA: TGTGCCAGCTCACCCCAGTGGGGGGGTAAAGGCAATGAGCAGTTCTTC. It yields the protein CASSPQWGGKGNEQFF.